These 10 T cell receptor beta chains originate from one sample sequenced in a study of OX40 agonist ivuxolimab in advanced cancers. The table came from immunoSEQ multiplex PCR; TCRdb's copy has only in-frame clones and leaves some out. The sample has approximately 62,000 clones; over 75% are singletons. The input for sequencing was CD4+ or CD8+ T cells sorted from blood, taken in a trial of the OX40 agonist ivuxolimab. The origin of the receptors is an adult with an advanced solid tumor such as melanoma, head and neck, liver or kidney cancer.

The chain couples TRBV28 to TRBJ1-5; D uncertain. The CDR3 runs 13 residues. The V and J ends lost 7 bases and 9 bases respectively, with 16 bases between them. Germline loops: CDR1 MDHEN, CDR2 SYDVKM. The CDR3 loop reads CASIQRDGRPQHF. The CDR3 DNA reads as TGTGCCAGCATCCAACGCGATGGGCGGCCCCAGCATTTT.

This rearrangement joins TRBV2 to TRBJ1-5; 7 bases match TRBD1. The CDR3 covers 13 residues. CDR1 and CDR2 (germline): SNHLY, FYNNEI. V gave up 6 bases and J gave up 4 bases; unmatched junction bases: 3. The CDR3 DNA reads TGTGCCAGCAGAGGGACAGAAAATCAGCCCCAGCATTTT. Amino acids: CASRGTENQPQHF.

DNA of the CDR3: TGCGCCAGCAGCTTGGAGGGACAGGCCTATAATTCACCCCTCCACTTT. This gives the protein CASSLEGQAYNSPLHF. This chain connects TRBV5-1 to TRBJ1-6, with TRBD1 matching 8 bases. This CDR3 has 16 residues. Germline V lookup: CDR1 SGHRS, CDR2 YFSETQ. After removal of 0 bases from V and 2 bases from J, the junction contained 1 base not matched to a gene. Combining the CDR3 with reference TRBV5-1 and TRBJ1-6 gives the whole variable domain KAGVTQTPRYLIKTRGQQVTLSCSPISGHRSVSWYQQTPGQGLQFLFEYFSETQRNKGNFPGRFSGRQFSNSRSEMNVSTLELGDSALYLCASSLEGQAYNSPLHFGNGTRLTVT.

The V and J genes are TRBV5-1 and TRBJ1-1; TRBD1 matches 11 bases. The CDR3 extends over 13 amino acids. The V gene end was trimmed by 4 bases and the J gene end by 11 bases; junction bases not matched to a gene: 7. The V gene's germline CDR1 is SGHRS and CDR2 YFSETQ. CDR3 sequence: CASSIGTGGLAFF. In DNA form, the CDR3 reads TGCGCCAGCAGCATCGGGACAGGGGGTTTGGCTTTCTTT.

V is TRBV7-6 and J is TRBJ2-1; perhaps TRBD1 as D (6 bases). V was pared by 2 bases and J by 8 bases, with 19 bases between. This CDR3 has 16 residues. The germline CDR1 and CDR2 sequences are SGHVS and FNYEAQ. In DNA, the CDR3 is TGTGCCAGCAGCTTAACAGGGCAAGGTGGATGGGATGAGCAGTTCTTC. It codes for CASSLTGQGGWDEQFF.

V is TRBV7-9 and J is TRBJ2-6; no clear D. The germline gives CDR1 SEHNR, CDR2 FQNEAQ (reference sequence). Trimming left V 1 base short and J 0 bases short, with 10 bases between. The CDR3 sequence is 17 residues long. CDR3 sequence (DNA): TGTGCCAGCAGCTTAGAACTAATGGTCTCTGGGGCCAACGTCCTGACTTTC. Protein: CASSLELMVSGANVLTF. Variable domain in full (rest from reference TRBV7-9 and TRBJ2-6): DTGVSQNPRHKITKRGQNVTFRCDPISEHNRLYWYRQTLGQGPEFLTYFQNEAQLEKSRLLSDRFSAERPKGSFSTLEIQRTEQGDSAMYLCASSLELMVSGANVLTFGAGSRLTVL.

The rearrangement joins TRBV19 to TRBJ1-1, with D hard to call. CDR1 and CDR2 (germline): LNHDA, SQIVND (reference sequence). The CDR3 spans 12 residues. The V end was cut by 10 bases, the J end by 1 base, with 10 bases between. CDR3 protein: CATTTENTEAFF. CDR3 in DNA: TGTGCCACCACTACAGAGAACACTGAAGCTTTCTTT.

This chain links TRBV9 with TRBJ2-7; no clear D gene. Germline CDR1 and CDR2: SGDLS and YYNGEE. V was pared by 0 bases and J by 8 bases, with 3 bases between. The CDR3 consists of 10 residues. The CDR3, as DNA: TGTGCCAGCAGCGTAGTCCAGCAGTACTTC. It is translated as CASSVVQQYF.

The V gene is TRBV18, the J gene TRBJ1-1, with D perhaps matching TRBD1 (6 bases). Trimming left V 0 bases short and J 0 bases short, with 17 bases between. Germline V gives CDR1 KGHSH, CDR2 LQKENI. The CDR3 consists of 18 residues. CDR3 residues: CASSPPLPGAWVNTEAFF. In nucleotides, the CDR3 is TGTGCCAGCTCACCACCGCTTCCAGGGGCCTGGGTGAACACTGAAGCTTTCTTT.

This clone came up once. CDR3 coding DNA: TGTGCCACCAAACAAGAGACCCAGTACTTC. This codes for CATKQETQYF. The rearrangement joins TRBV6-5 to TRBJ2-5; D ambiguous. From germline, CDR1 is MNHEY and CDR2 SVGAGI. Trimming stripped 10 bases from V and 2 bases from J, with 5 bases between. The CDR3 has 10 amino acids.